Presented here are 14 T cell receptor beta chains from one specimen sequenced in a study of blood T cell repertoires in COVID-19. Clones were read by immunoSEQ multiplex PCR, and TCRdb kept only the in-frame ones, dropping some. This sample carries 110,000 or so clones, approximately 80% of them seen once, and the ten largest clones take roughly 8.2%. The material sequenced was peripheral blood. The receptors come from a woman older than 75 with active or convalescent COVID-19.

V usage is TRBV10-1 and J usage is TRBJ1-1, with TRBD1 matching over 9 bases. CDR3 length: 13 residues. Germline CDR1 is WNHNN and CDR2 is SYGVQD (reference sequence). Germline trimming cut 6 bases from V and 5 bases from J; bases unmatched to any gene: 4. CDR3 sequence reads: CASRRTGETEAFF. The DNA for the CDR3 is TGCGCCAGCAGACGGACAGGGGAAACTGAAGCTTTCTTT.

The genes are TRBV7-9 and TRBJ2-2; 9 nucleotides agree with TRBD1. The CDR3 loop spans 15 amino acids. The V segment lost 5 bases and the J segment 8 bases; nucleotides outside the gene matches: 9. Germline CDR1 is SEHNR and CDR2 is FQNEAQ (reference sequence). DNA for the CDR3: TGTGCCAGCAGCCATAGGACAGGGGCGGCTGGGGAGCTGTTTTTT. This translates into CASSHRTGAAGELFF.

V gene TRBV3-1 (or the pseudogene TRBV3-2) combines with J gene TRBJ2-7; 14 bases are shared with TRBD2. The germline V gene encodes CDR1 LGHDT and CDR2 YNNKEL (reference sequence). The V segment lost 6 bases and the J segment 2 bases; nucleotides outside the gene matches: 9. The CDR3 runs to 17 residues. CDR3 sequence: CASRRGTSGSGTYEQYF. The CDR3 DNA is TGTGCCAGCAGGAGAGGGACTAGCGGGAGTGGGACCTACGAGCAGTACTTC.

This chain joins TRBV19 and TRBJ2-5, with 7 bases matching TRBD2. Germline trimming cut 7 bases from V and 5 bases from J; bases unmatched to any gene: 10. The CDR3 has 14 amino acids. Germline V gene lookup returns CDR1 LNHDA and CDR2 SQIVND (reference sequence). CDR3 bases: TGTGCCAGTACGGACGCGGGGGTGAGGGAGACCCAGTACTTC. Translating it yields CASTDAGVRETQYF.

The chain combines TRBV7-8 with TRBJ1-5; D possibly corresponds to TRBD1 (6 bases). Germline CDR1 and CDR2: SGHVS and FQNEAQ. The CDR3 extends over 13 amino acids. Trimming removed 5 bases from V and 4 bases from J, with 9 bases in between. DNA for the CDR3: TGTGCCAGCAGCGCACAGGGTAATCAGCCCCAGCATTTT. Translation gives CASSAQGNQPQHF.

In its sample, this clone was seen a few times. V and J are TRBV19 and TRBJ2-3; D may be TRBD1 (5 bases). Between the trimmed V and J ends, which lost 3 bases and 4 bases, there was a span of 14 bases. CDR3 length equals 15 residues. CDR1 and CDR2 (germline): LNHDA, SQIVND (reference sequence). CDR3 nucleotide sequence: TGTGCCAGTAGTATCCGACCCCCACAGGCAGATACGCAGTATTTT. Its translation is CASSIRPPQADTQYF.

The CDR3 reads CASSVDRNTIYF. The CDR3 nucleotides read TGTGCCAGCAGCGTAGATCGGAACACCATATATTTT. The chain has TRBV9 and TRBJ1-3; D is unresolved. V lost 0 bases and J lost 7, with 5 bases in between. Germline CDR1 and CDR2: SGDLS and YYNGEE. The CDR3 contains 12 residues. Using reference TRBV9 and TRBJ1-3 for the parts outside the CDR3, the full variable domain is DSGVTQTPKHLITATGQRVTLRCSPRSGDLSVYWYQQSLDQGLQFLIQYYNGEERAKGNILERFSAQQFPDLHSELNLSSLELGDSALYFCASSVDRNTIYFGEGSWLTVV.

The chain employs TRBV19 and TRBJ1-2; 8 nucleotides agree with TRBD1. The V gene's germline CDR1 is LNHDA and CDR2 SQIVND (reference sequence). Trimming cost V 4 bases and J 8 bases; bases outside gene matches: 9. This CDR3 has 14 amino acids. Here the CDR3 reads CASSTRTGNRGYTF. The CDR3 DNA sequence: TGTGCCAGTAGTACGCGGACAGGGAACAGGGGCTACACCTTC.

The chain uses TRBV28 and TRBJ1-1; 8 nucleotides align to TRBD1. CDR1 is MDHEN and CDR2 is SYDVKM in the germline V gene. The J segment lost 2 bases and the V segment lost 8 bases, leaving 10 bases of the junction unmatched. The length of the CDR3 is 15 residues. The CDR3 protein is CASSSGGISNTEAFF. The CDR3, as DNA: TGTGCCAGCTCGTCAGGGGGCATTTCTAACACTGAAGCTTTCTTT.

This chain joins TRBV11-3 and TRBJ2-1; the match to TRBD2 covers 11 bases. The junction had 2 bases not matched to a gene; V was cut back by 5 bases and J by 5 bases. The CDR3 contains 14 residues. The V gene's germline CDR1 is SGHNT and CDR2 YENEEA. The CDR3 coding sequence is TGTGCCAGCAGCCCTAGCGGGAGGAACAATGAGCAGTTCTTC. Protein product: CASSPSGRNNEQFF.

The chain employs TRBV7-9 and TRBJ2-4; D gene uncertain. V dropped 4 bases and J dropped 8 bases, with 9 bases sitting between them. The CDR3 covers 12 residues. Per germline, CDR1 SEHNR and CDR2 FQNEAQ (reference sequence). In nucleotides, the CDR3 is TGTGCCAGCAGCTCCGCGGCGGACATTCAGTACTTC. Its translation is CASSSAADIQYF.

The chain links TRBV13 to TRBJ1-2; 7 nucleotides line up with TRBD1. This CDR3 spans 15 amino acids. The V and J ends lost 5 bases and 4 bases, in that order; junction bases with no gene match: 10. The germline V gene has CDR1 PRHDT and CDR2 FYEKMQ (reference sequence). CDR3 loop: CASSQGDSGFYGYTF. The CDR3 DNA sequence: TGTGCCAGCAGCCAGGGGGACAGCGGCTTCTATGGCTACACCTTC. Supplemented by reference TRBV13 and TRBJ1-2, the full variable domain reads AAGVIQSPRHLIKEKRETATLKCYPIPRHDTVYWYQQGPGQDPQFLISFYEKMQSDKGSIPDRFSAQQFSDYHSELNMSSLELGDSALYFCASSQGDSGFYGYTFGSGTRLTVV.

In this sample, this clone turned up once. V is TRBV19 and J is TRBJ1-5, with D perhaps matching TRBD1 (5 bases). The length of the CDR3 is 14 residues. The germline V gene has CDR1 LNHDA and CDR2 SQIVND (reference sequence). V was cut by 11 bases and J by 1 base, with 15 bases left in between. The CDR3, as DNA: TGTGCCGGGGGGGGATTTGGAAGCAATCAGCCCCAGCATTTT. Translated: CAGGGFGSNQPQHF.

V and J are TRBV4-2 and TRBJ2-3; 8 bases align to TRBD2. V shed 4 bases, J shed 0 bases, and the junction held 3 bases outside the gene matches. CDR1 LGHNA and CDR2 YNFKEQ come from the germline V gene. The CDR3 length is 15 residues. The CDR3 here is CASSPTSDSTDTQYF. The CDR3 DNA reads TGTGCCAGCAGCCCGACTAGCGACAGCACAGATACGCAGTATTTT.